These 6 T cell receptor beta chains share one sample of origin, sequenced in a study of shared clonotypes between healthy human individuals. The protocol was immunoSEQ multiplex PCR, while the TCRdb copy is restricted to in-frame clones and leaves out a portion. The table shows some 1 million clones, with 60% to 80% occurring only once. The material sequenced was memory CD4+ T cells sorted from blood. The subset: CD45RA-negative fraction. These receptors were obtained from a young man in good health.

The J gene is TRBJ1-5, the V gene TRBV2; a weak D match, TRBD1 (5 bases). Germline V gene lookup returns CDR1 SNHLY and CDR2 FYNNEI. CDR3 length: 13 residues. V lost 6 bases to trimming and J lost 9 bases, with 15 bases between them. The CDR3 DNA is TGTGCCAGCAGAAACGAGGGGATTCCGCCCCAGCATTTT. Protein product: CASRNEGIPPQHF. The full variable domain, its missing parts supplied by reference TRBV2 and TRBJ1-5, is EPEVTQTPSHQVTQMGQEVILRCVPISNHLYFYWYRQILGQKVEFLVSFYNNEISEKSEIFDDQFSVERPDGSNFTLKIRSTKLEDSAMYFCASRNEGIPPQHFGDGTRLSIL.

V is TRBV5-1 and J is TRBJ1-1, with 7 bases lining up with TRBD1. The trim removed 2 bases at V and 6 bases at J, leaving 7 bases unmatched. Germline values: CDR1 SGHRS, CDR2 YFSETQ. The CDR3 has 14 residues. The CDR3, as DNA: TGCGCCAGCAGCTTTTTAGACAGGGTCCCTGAAGCTTTCTTT. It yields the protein CASSFLDRVPEAFF. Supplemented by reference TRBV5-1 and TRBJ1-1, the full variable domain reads KAGVTQTPRYLIKTRGQQVTLSCSPISGHRSVSWYQQTPGQGLQFLFEYFSETQRNKGNFPGRFSGRQFSNSRSEMNVSTLELGDSALYLCASSFLDRVPEAFFGQGTRLTVV.

The CDR3 is CASSSFGNTGELFF. The CDR3 region has the DNA TGTGCCAGCAGTTCCTTTGGGAACACCGGGGAGCTGTTTTTT. The chain joins TRBV6-6 to TRBJ2-2; D uncertain. The CDR3 spans 14 residues. V was cut by 4 bases and J by 1 base, with 7 bases left in between. CDR1 MNHNY and CDR2 SVGAGI come from the germline V gene (reference sequence).

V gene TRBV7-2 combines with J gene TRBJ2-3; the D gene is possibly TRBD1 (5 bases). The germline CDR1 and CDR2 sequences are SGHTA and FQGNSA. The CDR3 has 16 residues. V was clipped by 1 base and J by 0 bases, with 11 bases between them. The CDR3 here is CASSLVGAVSTDTQYF. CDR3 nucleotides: TGTGCCAGCAGCTTAGTAGGGGCGGTTAGCACAGATACGCAGTATTTT.

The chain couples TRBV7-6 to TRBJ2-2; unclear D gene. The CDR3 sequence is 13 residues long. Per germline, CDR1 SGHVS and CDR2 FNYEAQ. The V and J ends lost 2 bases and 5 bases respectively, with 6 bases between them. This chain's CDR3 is CASSLRLTGELFF. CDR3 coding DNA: TGTGCCAGCAGCTTACGGCTGACCGGGGAGCTGTTTTTT.

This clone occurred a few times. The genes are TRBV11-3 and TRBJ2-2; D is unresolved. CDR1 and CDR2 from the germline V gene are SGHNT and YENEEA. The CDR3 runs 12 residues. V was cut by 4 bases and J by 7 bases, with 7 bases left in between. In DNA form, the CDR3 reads TGTGCCAGCAGCTCCGGAGTCGGGGAGCTGTTTTTT. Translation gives CASSSGVGELFF.